The rows below give T cell receptor beta chains drawn from one sample of a study of OX40 agonist ivuxolimab in advanced cancers. Sequencing used immunoSEQ multiplex PCR; TCRdb keeps in-frame clones, though not all of them. The sample consists of some 86,000 clones, roughly 87% of them appearing once. Sequencing was performed on CD4+ or CD8+ T cells sorted from blood, taken in a trial of the OX40 agonist ivuxolimab. These receptors were collected from an adult with an advanced solid tumor such as melanoma, head and neck, liver or kidney cancer. Both conserved end residues are part of each CDR3. D genes are given only for firm matches. The size field is filled for only some rows; it gives once, few, many or a size class.

D gene | clone size | J gene | V gene | CDR3 protein | CDR3 DNA
. | . | TRBJ2-1 | TRBV6-1 | CASSFRGEQFF | TGTGCCAGCAGTTTCAGGGGTGAGCAGTTCTTC
. | . | TRBJ2-1 | TRBV7-8 | CASSAQSYNEQFF | TGTGCCAGCAGCGCCCAATCATACAATGAGCAGTTCTTC
TRBD1 | . | TRBJ2-5 | TRBV7-8 | CASSPDRSRETQYF | TGTGCCAGCAGCCCGGACAGGAGTAGAGAGACCCAGTACTTC
. | few | TRBJ1-5 | TRBV7-9 | CASSRGGQPQHF | TGTGCCAGCAGTAGGGGAGGTCAGCCCCAGCATTTT
TRBD1 | . | TRBJ2-3 | TRBV9 | CASSATPGGSTDTQYF | TGTGCCAGCAGCGCCACCCCAGGGGGTAGCACAGATACGCAGTATTTT
. | . | TRBJ1-5 | TRBV5-6 | CASSFWDFGQPQHF | TGTGCCAGCAGCTTCTGGGACTTTGGCCAGCCCCAGCATTTT
. | . | TRBJ1-1 | TRBV6-6 | CGSRDRTEAFF | TGTGGTTCGCGGGATCGAACTGAAGCTTTCTTT
. | . | TRBJ1-3 | TRBV13 | CASSATKGDRYSGNTIYF | TGTGCCAGCAGCGCCACAAAGGGGGACCGCTACTCTGGAAACACCATATATTTT
. | . | TRBJ2-6 | TRBV7-9 | CASSAGQSGANVLTF | TGTGCCAGCAGCGCCGGACAGTCTGGGGCCAACGTCCTGACTTTC
. | . | TRBJ2-3 | TRBV7-9 | CASSSDTQYF | TGTGCCAGCAGCTCCGATACGCAGTATTTT
TRBD1 | . | TRBJ1-1 | TRBV9 | CASSGQTGRNTEAFF | TGTGCCAGCAGCGGGCAGACAGGGAGGAACACTGAAGCCTTCTTT
. | few | TRBJ1-3 | TRBV2 | CASSAQGLSGNTIYF | TGTGCCAGCAGTGCCCAGGGTCTCTCTGGAAACACCATATATTTT
. | . | TRBJ2-7 | TRBV11-2 | CASSRGTVVSVEQYF | TGTGCCAGCAGCCGGGGGACAGTTGTTTCCGTAGAGCAGTACTTC
. | few | TRBJ1-1 | TRBV6-1 | CASSPDPGLEAFF | TGTGCCAGCAGCCCCGATCCCGGGTTGGAAGCTTTCTTT